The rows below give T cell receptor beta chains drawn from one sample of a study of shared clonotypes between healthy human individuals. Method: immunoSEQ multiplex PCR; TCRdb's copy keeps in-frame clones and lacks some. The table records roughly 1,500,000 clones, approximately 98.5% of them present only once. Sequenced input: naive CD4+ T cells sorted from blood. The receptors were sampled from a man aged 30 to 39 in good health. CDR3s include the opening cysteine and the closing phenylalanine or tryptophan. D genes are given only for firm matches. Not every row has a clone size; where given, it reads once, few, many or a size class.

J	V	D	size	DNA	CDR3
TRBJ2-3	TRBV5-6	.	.	TGTGCCAGCAGCTTGGCCGGCACAGATACGCAGTATTTT	CASSLAGTDTQYF
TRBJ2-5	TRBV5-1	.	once	TGCGCCAGCAGCTTGTCGGGGGTAGAGACCCAGTACTTC	CASSLSGVETQYF
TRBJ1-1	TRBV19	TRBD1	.	TGTGCCAGTAGTACCCCTCAACAGGGGAAAGATAGAGCTTTCTTT	CASSTPQQGKDRAFF
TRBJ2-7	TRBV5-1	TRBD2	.	TGCGCCAGCAGCATGACTAGCGGCAGCTCCTACGAGCAGTACTTC	CASSMTSGSSYEQYF
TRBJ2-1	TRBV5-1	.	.	TGCGCCAGCAGCTTGGGTGGGGCGCGTTTATTGGGTGAGCAGTTCTTC	CASSLGGARLLGEQFF
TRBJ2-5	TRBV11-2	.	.	TGTGCCAGCAGCGGGTACCAAGAGACCCAGTACTTC	CASSGYQETQYF
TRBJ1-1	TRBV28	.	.	TGTGCCACCACCCCTCGGGGACTGGAAGCTTTCTTT	CATTPRGLEAFF
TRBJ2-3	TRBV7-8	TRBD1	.	TGTGCCAGCAGGGAGGGACAGGGATGGACAGATACGCAGTATTTT	CASREGQGWTDTQYF
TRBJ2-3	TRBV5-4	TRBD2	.	TGTGCCAGCAGCTCACTTACTAGCGGGTCAGGTGATACGCAGTATTTT	CASSSLTSGSGDTQYF
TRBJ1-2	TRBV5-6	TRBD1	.	TGTGCCAGCAGCCCCGAAGGGACAGGGAGGCTTTTCCATGGCTACACCTTC	CASSPEGTGRLFHGYTF
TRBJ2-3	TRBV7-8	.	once	TGTGCCAGCAGCTTTCCAGTAACAGATACGCAGTATTTT	CASSFPVTDTQYF
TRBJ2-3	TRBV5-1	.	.	TGCGCCAGCAGCTTGACCCTAGCCGGGGTGGGCACAGATACGCAGTATTTT	CASSLTLAGVGTDTQYF
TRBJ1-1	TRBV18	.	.	TGTGCCAGCTCACAGTTGAGGGAGACTGAAGCTTTCTTT	CASSQLRETEAFF
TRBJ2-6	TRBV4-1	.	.	TGCGCCAGCAGCCGAGTAGAAGGGTTACCTAGCTCTGGGGCCAACGTCCTGACTTTC	CASSRVEGLPSSGANVLTF
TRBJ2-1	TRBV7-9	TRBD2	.	TGTGCCAGCACCCGACGGGCTAGCGGGGGCGAGCAGTTCTTC	CASTRRASGGEQFF
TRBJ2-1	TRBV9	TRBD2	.	TGTGCCAGCAGCGTAGCGGCGGGAGGACTTGACAATGAGCAGTTCTTC	CASSVAAGGLDNEQFF
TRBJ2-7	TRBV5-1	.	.	TGCGCCAGCAGATTAGCGGATTTATCCTACGAGCAGTACTTC	CASRLADLSYEQYF